This T cell receptor beta chain was obtained from a study of cytomegalovirus exposure and HLA in healthy donors. There are 14 residues in the CDR3. The V and J ends lost 8 bases and 7 bases respectively, with 18 bases between them. Germline V gene data show CDR1 as LGHNA and CDR2 as YNFKEQ. Researchers ran the PCR with 60 Vbeta and 13 Jbeta primers. Profiling relied on immunoSEQ multiplex PCR, and the TCRdb table lists in-frame clones only, not all of them. The sample holds around 130,000 clones, around 8.5% seen once. Comment on this clone: The antigen is not known.

Findings and limits, study-wide: A later analysis revealed that TCR association rates differed between HLA loci, peaking at DRB1 and bottoming out at HLA-C. A later analysis reportedly found that, within productive TCRs, an Asian-associated ancestry cluster had fewer N-insertions than the mean observed across the approximately 700 donors. V- and J-gene trimming of TCR beta was linked (in a later analysis) to a missense DCLRE1C variant.

This receptor was obtained from a man aged 40-50 years in good health and CMV-seronegative. The rearrangement uses TRBV4-2 and TRBJ1-5; TRBD1 might be the D (6 bases). Sequences were obtained from PBMCs. DNA for the CDR3: TGTGCCAGCGGCTACACAGGGATAGGGCAGCCCCAGCATTTT. This codes for CASGYTGIGQPQHF.